Each of the 30 T cell receptor beta chains below was sequenced from the same sample in a study of T-cell memory formation after mild COVID-19. MiXCR was run by TCRdb on the 5' RACE reads, yielding one entry per CDR3 protein. The sample has under 400,000 distinct CDR3 sequences, 20% to 25% seen once. The sequencing input was PBMCs or a T cell subset sorted from them (not recorded which). These receptors were obtained from an adult woman who had mild COVID-19 (a few samples of this study predate the infection). Cell type and time point are not known.

J is TRBJ2-3 and V is TRBV5-1, with 7 positions matching TRBD2. The ends lost 3 bases at V and 7 bases at J; junction bases unmatched: 2. CDR3 length: 12 amino acids. Germline V gene data show CDR1 as SGHRS and CDR2 as YFSETQ. The CDR3 sequence is CASSWEGNTQYF. Here the CDR3 DNA reads TGCGCCAGCAGCTGGGAGGGGAATACGCAGTATTTT.

The chain links TRBV5-1 to TRBJ2-7, with 12 nucleotides matching TRBD1. Germline trimming cut 6 bases from V and 4 bases from J; bases unmatched to any gene: 5. This CDR3 is 14 amino acids long. Germline V gives CDR1 SGHRS, CDR2 YFSETQ. CDR3 amino acids: CASNRDRGRYEQYF. The CDR3 nucleotides are TGCGCCAGCAACCGGGACAGGGGGCGATACGAGCAGTACTTC.

The genes are TRBV5-1 and TRBJ2-2, with D hard to call. Trimming shortened V by 1 base and J by 6 bases, and 7 bases separated the two germline ends. The germline gives CDR1 SGHRS, CDR2 YFSETQ. The CDR3 loop spans 13 amino acids. The CDR3 is CASSLNLAGELFF. The CDR3 coding sequence is TGCGCCAGCAGCTTGAATCTCGCCGGGGAGCTGTTTTTT.

The chain's CDR3 is CASSPTRGTSGGETQYF. CDR3 coding DNA: TGTGCCAGCAGCCCGACCCGAGGGACTAGCGGGGGAGAGACCCAGTACTTC. The genes are TRBV7-9 and TRBJ2-5; 14 positions agree with TRBD2. The CDR3 covers 17 residues. Germline CDR1 reads SEHNR; CDR2 reads FQNEAQ (reference sequence). V shed 5 bases and J 4 bases; nucleotides not matched to a gene: 9.

This clonotype has just a few counts. A junction end diverges from the germline sequence, so it may reflect a read error. V usage is TRBV15 and J usage is TRBJ2-7, with 9 bases matching TRBD2. The CDR3 has 13 residues. Germline V gene data show CDR1 as LNHNV and CDR2 as YYDKDF (reference sequence). This CDR3 reads CATSRDGLAGRTF. CDR3 coding DNA: TGTGCCACCAGCAGAGATGGCCTAGCGGGACGAACTTTC. The whole variable domain, remainder taken from reference TRBV15 and TRBJ2-7, is DAMVIQNPRYQVTQFGKPVTLSCSQTLNHNVMYWYQQKSSQAPKLLFHYYDKDFNNEADTPDNFQSRRPNTSFCFLDIRSPGLGDTAMYLCATSRDGLAGRTFGPGTRLTVT.

This clonotype turned up a few times. The V gene is TRBV27, the J gene TRBJ2-1; 8 positions agree with TRBD2. Germline trimming cut 1 base from V and 8 bases from J; bases unmatched to any gene: 7. The germline V gene encodes CDR1 MNHEY and CDR2 SMNVEV (reference sequence). This CDR3 spans 15 amino acids. The DNA of the CDR3 is TGTGCCAGCAGTTTATTCGGGGGGGGGAACCATGAGCAGTTCTTC. Translation: CASSLFGGGNHEQFF.

This clonotype was recorded a few times. The chain links TRBV7-9 to TRBJ2-3; no clear D gene. The CDR3 runs 13 residues. Looked up from germline, CDR1 is SEHNR and CDR2 is FQNEAQ (reference sequence). V lost 5 bases, J lost 5 bases, and 11 bases lay in between. The CDR3 loop reads CASSNRPQDTQYF. CDR3 nucleotides: TGTGCCAGCAGCAACAGACCGCAAGATACGCAGTATTTT.

The chain couples TRBV5-6 to TRBJ1-1; D is undetermined. Germline values: CDR1 SGHDT, CDR2 YYEEEE. The V end lost 0 bases, the J end lost 0 bases, and 18 bases lay between the germline ends. The CDR3 covers 18 residues. CDR3 protein: CASSLATWKRDMNTEAFF. CDR3 sequence (DNA): TGTGCCAGCAGCTTGGCGACCTGGAAAAGGGATATGAACACTGAAGCTTTCTTT.

This chain joins TRBV5-5 and TRBJ1-3, with unresolved D. Trimming cost V 0 bases and J 2 bases, with 6 bases left between them. The CDR3 consists of 14 residues. Germline V gene data show CDR1 as SGHKS and CDR2 as YYEKEE (reference sequence). DNA for the CDR3: TGTGCCAGCAGCTTGGGGACGGCTGGAAACACCATATATTTT. This sequence encodes CASSLGTAGNTIYF.

This clonotype appeared a few times. The chain uses TRBV11-3 and TRBJ2-2; 9 nucleotides match TRBD2. This CDR3 contains 16 residues. Germline values: CDR1 SGHNT, CDR2 YENEEA. V dropped 5 bases and J dropped 3; count of bases not matched to a gene: 7. CDR3 amino acids: CASSPGTSIDTGELFF. CDR3 coding DNA: TGTGCCAGCAGCCCAGGGACTAGCATAGACACCGGGGAGCTGTTTTTT. The entire variable domain, with the rest obtained from reference TRBV11-3 and TRBJ2-2, is as follows: EAGVVQSPRYKIIEKKQPVAFWCNPISGHNTLYWYLQNLGQGPELLIRYENEEAVDDSQLPKDRFSAERLKGVDSTLKIQPAELGDSAVYLCASSPGTSIDTGELFFGEGSRLTVL.

The chain links TRBV29-1 to TRBJ2-1; D possibly corresponds to TRBD1 (6 bases). CDR1 and CDR2 (germline): SQVTM, ANQGSEA. Trimming cost V 7 bases and J 6 bases, with 16 bases left between them. The CDR3 is 13 residues long. The CDR3 DNA is TGCAGCGGGCGACAGGTCGATGGCAATGAGCAGTTCTTC. Its translation: CSGRQVDGNEQFF.

The chain recombines TRBV12-3 or TRBV12-4 with TRBJ2-3, with a weak D call TRBD2 (6 bases). The CDR3 covers 18 residues. V dropped 4 bases and J dropped 0 bases, with 20 bases sitting between them. Here the CDR3 reads CASSSPWNLGTSTDTQYF. As DNA, the CDR3 is TGTGCCAGCAGTTCCCCCTGGAACTTAGGGACTAGCACAGATACGCAGTATTTT.

This clonotype was counted a few times. V gene TRBV12-3 or TRBV12-4 combines with J gene TRBJ1-1; weak D call: TRBD1 (6 bases). The V end lost 6 bases, the J end lost 11 bases, and 13 bases lay between the germline ends. This CDR3 spans 11 amino acids. Written as DNA, the CDR3 is TGTGCCAGCAGCCCGACAGGAGAGGCTTTCTTT. Amino acid sequence: CASSPTGEAFF.

This clonotype was seen more than once but under ten times. This chain links TRBV7-2 with TRBJ2-6; D is ambiguous. CDR3 length: 16 amino acids. V lost 1 base and J 0 bases, leaving 7 bases between the germline ends. Germline V gene sequence: CDR1 SGHTA, CDR2 FQGNSA. The CDR3 spells CASSLGQSSGANVLTF. The CDR3 DNA reads as TGTGCCAGCAGCTTAGGGCAGAGCTCTGGGGCCAACGTCCTGACTTTC.

This clonotype was detected ten times or more. The chain joins TRBV20-1 to TRBJ2-7; D not resolved. The CDR3 has 11 residues. Trimming removed 0 bases from V and 5 bases from J, with 5 bases in between. Germline lookup yields CDR1 DFQATT and CDR2 SNEGSKA (reference sequence). In nucleotides, the CDR3 is TGCAGTGCTAGAGATTGGGACGAGCAGTACTTC. Its translation is CSARDWDEQYF.

This clonotype was seen more than once but under ten times. The rearrangement links TRBV30 to TRBJ2-1; 7 nucleotides match TRBD2. This CDR3 comprises 17 residues. Trimming at V came to 0 bases and at J to 7 bases, leaving 15 bases not matched to a gene. CDR1 and CDR2 (germline): GTSNPN, SVGIG (reference sequence). CDR3 loop: CAWSVLARRKNLNEQFF. CDR3 DNA sequence: TGTGCCTGGAGTGTACTAGCGAGACGAAAAAACCTAAATGAGCAGTTCTTC.

A few counts support this clonotype. The chain carries TRBV6-5 and TRBJ2-1, with 9 bases lining up with TRBD2. V gave up 3 bases and J gave up 10 bases; unmatched junction bases: 4. CDR1 and CDR2 from the germline V gene are MNHEY and SVGAGI. The CDR3 extends over 13 amino acids. The chain's CDR3 is CASSYVAGDEQFF. CDR3 in DNA: TGTGCCAGCAGTTATGTAGCGGGAGACGAGCAGTTCTTC.

This chain joins TRBV12-3 or TRBV12-4 and TRBJ2-7; D is possibly TRBD1 or TRBD2 (5 bases each). The V and J ends lost 6 bases and 0 bases respectively, with 15 bases between them. This CDR3 has 15 residues. CDR3 in amino acids: CASREGGAFSYEQYF. Here the CDR3 DNA reads TGTGCCAGCAGAGAGGGTGGGGCTTTCTCCTACGAGCAGTACTTC.

The chain has TRBV7-9 and TRBJ2-5, with D maybe TRBD1 (6 bases). This CDR3 region has 15 residues. Germline V gene data show CDR1 as SEHNR and CDR2 as FQNEAQ (reference sequence). The V end was cut by 3 bases, the J end by 5 bases, with 16 bases between. The CDR3 loop is CASSFGTNLRETQYF. The CDR3 DNA sequence: TGTGCCAGCAGCTTTGGGACAAACCTTCGGGAGACCCAGTACTTC.

The sample holds a few counts of this clonotype. The rearrangement uses TRBV7-8 and TRBJ2-1; D gene ambiguous. The V gene lost 3 bases and the J gene lost 7 bases, with 7 bases spanning the gap. Germline CDR1 reads SGHVS; CDR2 reads FQNEAQ. The CDR3 contains 12 residues. The CDR3 loop is CASSLSQNEQFF. In DNA, the CDR3 is TGTGCCAGCAGCTTGAGTCAGAATGAGCAGTTCTTC. Full variable domain (missing parts from reference TRBV7-8 and TRBJ2-1): GAGVSQSPRYKVAKRGQDVALRCDPISGHVSLFWYQQALGQGPEFLTYFQNEAQLDKSGLPSDRFFAERPEGSVSTLKIQRTQQEDSAVYLCASSLSQNEQFFGPGTRLTVL.

This sequence joins TRBV20-1 and TRBJ2-7, with TRBD2 matching over 10 bases. V shed 3 bases, J shed 2 bases, and the junction held 4 bases outside the gene matches. The CDR3 contains 14 residues. Germline V gene lookup returns CDR1 DFQATT and CDR2 SNEGSKA (reference sequence). The DNA for the CDR3 is TGCAGTGCTAGGCCAGCGGGAGGGACCTACGAGCAGTACTTC. Amino acids: CSARPAGGTYEQYF.

The chain has TRBV7-2 and TRBJ1-1, with D perhaps matching TRBD1 (5 bases). The germline gives CDR1 SGHTA, CDR2 FQGNSA. This CDR3 comprises 14 residues. V was trimmed by 7 bases and J by 2 bases, leaving 14 bases between them. The CDR3 here is CASNNRGINTEAFF. The CDR3 coding sequence is TGTGCCAGCAACAATCGGGGGATCAACACTGAAGCTTTCTTT.

This chain links TRBV20-1 with TRBJ2-6; no reliable D call. The germline V and J ends were trimmed by 1 base and 2 bases, with 9 bases remaining between them. CDR1 and CDR2 (germline): DFQATT, SNEGSKA (reference sequence). CDR3 length equals 15 residues. CDR3 nucleotide sequence: TGCAGTGCTAGAGGTCTTCAGACTGGGGCCAACGTCCTGACTTTC. This gives the protein CSARGLQTGANVLTF.

V and J are TRBV20-1 and TRBJ1-1, with D possibly being TRBD1 (5 bases). The CDR3 runs to 14 residues. The V gene lost 0 bases and the J gene lost 6 bases, with 14 bases spanning the gap. CDR1 is DFQATT and CDR2 is SNEGSKA in the germline V gene (reference sequence). CDR3 sequence: CSARDFGGLAEAFF. CDR3 sequence (DNA): TGCAGTGCTAGAGACTTTGGGGGGTTGGCTGAAGCTTTCTTT.

The V and J genes are TRBV12-3 or TRBV12-4 and TRBJ2-1; TRBD2 is a possible D gene (6 bases). Trimming took off 2 bases at V and 3 bases at J, with 11 bases between the two ends. The CDR3 spans 15 residues. The CDR3 DNA sequence: TGTGCCAGCAGTTTACGCGGGGTTAGCTACAATGAGCAGTTCTTC. Translation gives CASSLRGVSYNEQFF.

This clonotype was detected only a few times. J is TRBJ1-2 and V is TRBV5-1; D remains unclear. This CDR3 comprises 14 residues. Germline V gene data show CDR1 as SGHRS and CDR2 as YFSETQ. V was clipped by 3 bases and J by 5 bases, with 14 bases between them. CDR3 protein: CASSSWTGMYGYTF. Here the CDR3 DNA reads TGCGCCAGCAGCTCCTGGACGGGAATGTATGGCTACACCTTC.

This chain joins TRBV13 and TRBJ2-7; unclear D gene. V dropped 3 bases and J dropped 3 bases, with 9 bases sitting between them. The CDR3 is 13 residues long. Germline V gene data show CDR1 as PRHDT and CDR2 as FYEKMQ (reference sequence). The CDR3 loop reads CASSFRSVYEQYF. CDR3 sequence (DNA): TGTGCCAGCAGCTTTAGGTCGGTCTACGAGCAGTACTTC.

The CDR3 here is CASSLGVPSPYEQYF. In DNA, the CDR3 is TGCGCCAGCAGCTTAGGGGTCCCCAGCCCCTACGAGCAGTACTTC. This chain links TRBV5-1 with TRBJ2-7; D possibly corresponds to TRBD1 (5 bases). V was pared by 2 bases and J by 2 bases, with 14 bases between. The CDR3 spans 15 residues. Germline lookup yields CDR1 SGHRS and CDR2 YFSETQ. Drawing the rest from reference TRBV5-1 and TRBJ2-7, the complete variable domain is KAGVTQTPRYLIKTRGQQVTLSCSPISGHRSVSWYQQTPGQGLQFLFEYFSETQRNKGNFPGRFSGRQFSNSRSEMNVSTLELGDSALYLCASSLGVPSPYEQYFGPGTRLTVT.

This clonotype was seen once. This chain connects TRBV28 to TRBJ2-7, with D uncertain. The ends were cut back, 4 bases at V and 0 bases at J, with 13 bases in the middle. The CDR3 has 15 amino acids. Germline V gene lookup returns CDR1 MDHEN and CDR2 SYDVKM. The CDR3 here is CASSSPWSSSYEQYF. The CDR3 nucleotides read TGTGCCAGCAGTTCCCCCTGGTCCAGCTCCTACGAGCAGTACTTC.

This clonotype was observed a few times. DNA for the CDR3: TGTGCCAGTAGCTTACAGGGGTCTCGCACTGAAGCTTTCTTT. Its translation is CASSLQGSRTEAFF. V usage is TRBV19 and J usage is TRBJ1-1, with 7 bases fitting TRBD1. Germline V gene lookup returns CDR1 LNHDA and CDR2 SQIVND (reference sequence). Losses at the gene ends were 6 bases for V and 4 bases for J; bases not matched to a gene: 8. The CDR3 is 14 residues long. Supplemented by reference TRBV19 and TRBJ1-1, the full variable domain reads DGGITQSPKYLFRKEGQNVTLSCEQNLNHDAMYWYRQDPGQGLRLIYYSQIVNDFQKGDIAEGYSVSREKKESFPLTVTSAQKNPTAFYLCASSLQGSRTEAFFGQGTRLTVV.